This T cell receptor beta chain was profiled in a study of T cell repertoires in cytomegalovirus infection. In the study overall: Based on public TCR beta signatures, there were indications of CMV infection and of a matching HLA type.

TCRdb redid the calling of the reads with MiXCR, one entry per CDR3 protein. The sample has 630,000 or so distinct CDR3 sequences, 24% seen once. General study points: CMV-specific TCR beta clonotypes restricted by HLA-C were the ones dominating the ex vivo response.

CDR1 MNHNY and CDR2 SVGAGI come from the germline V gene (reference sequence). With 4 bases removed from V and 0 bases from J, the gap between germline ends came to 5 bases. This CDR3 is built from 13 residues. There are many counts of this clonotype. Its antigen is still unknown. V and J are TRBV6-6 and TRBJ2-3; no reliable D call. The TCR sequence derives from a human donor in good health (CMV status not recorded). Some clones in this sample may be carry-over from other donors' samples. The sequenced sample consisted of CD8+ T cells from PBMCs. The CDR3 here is CASSFISTDTQYF. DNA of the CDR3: TGTGCCAGCAGTTTTATTAGCACAGATACGCAGTATTTT.